Each of the 16 T cell receptor beta chains below was sequenced from the same sample in a study of cytomegalovirus exposure and HLA in healthy donors. PCR was performed using 60 Vbeta and 13 Jbeta primers. Some clones are missing from TCRdb's copy, which holds only in-frame ones; the method was immunoSEQ multiplex PCR. The data show a few hundred thousand clones, approximately 70% seen once. The source material was PBMCs. The receptor set was obtained from a woman aged 30 to 39 in good health and CMV-seronegative.

This chain connects TRBV14 to TRBJ2-2; 12 positions match TRBD2. This CDR3 has 17 residues. V lost 1 base and J lost 4; bases outside the gene matches: 4. The germline V gene encodes CDR1 SGHDN and CDR2 FVKESK. CDR3 loop: CASSQGLAGVGTGELFF. The CDR3 bases are TGTGCCAGCAGCCAAGGACTAGCGGGAGTAGGCACCGGGGAGCTGTTTTTT.

This clone has a handful of counts. V gene TRBV6-5 combines with J gene TRBJ1-5; tentative D call: TRBD1 (5 bases). The CDR3 is 14 residues long. CDR1 and CDR2 (germline): MNHEY, SVGAGI. V lost 4 bases to trimming and J lost 4 bases, with 11 bases between them. The CDR3 nucleotides are TGTGCCAGCAGTTCTCGACAGCCAAATCAGCCCCAGCATTTT. It codes for CASSSRQPNQPQHF.

This clone was seen a handful of times. CDR3 sequence (DNA): TGTGCCAGCAGTTTACTCAAAACAAGCTACAATGAGCAGTTCTTC. As protein: CASSLLKTSYNEQFF. The chain uses TRBV27 and TRBJ2-1; unclear D gene. Trimming left V 2 bases short and J 3 bases short, with 11 bases between. CDR3 size: 15 residues. CDR1 is MNHEY, CDR2 SMNVEV, per germline (reference sequence).

The chain links TRBV2 to TRBJ2-5; D unresolved. The CDR3 loop spans 14 amino acids. V was pared by 6 bases and J by 5 bases, with 16 bases between. Germline values: CDR1 SNHLY, CDR2 FYNNEI. Here the CDR3 DNA reads TGTGCCAGCAGGGAAATGGGCCCCTTGGAGACCCAGTACTTC. It translates to CASREMGPLETQYF.

A note on this clone: Germline and junction disagree at one end, which may indicate a read error. The CDR3 protein is CVSSFSRSGARNTEAFF. In nucleotides, the CDR3 is TGCGTCAGCAGCTTCAGTCGATCAGGGGCCCGGAACACTGAAGCTTTCTTT. This chain uses TRBV5-1 with TRBJ1-1; TRBD1 might be the D (6 bases). The CDR3 is 17 residues long. CDR1 is SGHRS and CDR2 is YFSETQ in the germline V gene.

The genes are TRBV29-1 and TRBJ1-1; no reliable D call. This CDR3 contains 13 residues. CDR1 and CDR2 (germline): SQVTM, ANQGSEA. The ends were cut back, 5 bases at V and 4 bases at J, with 14 bases in the middle. The CDR3 here is CSVYPVGGTEAFF. Here the CDR3 DNA reads TGCAGCGTTTACCCGGTTGGCGGCACTGAAGCTTTCTTT.

Comments on this clone: A read error may produce the germline difference seen at one junction end. CDR3 nucleotide sequence: TGTTCCAGCAGCTTTAGCGGTAGTGAAGCTTTCTTT. Its translation is CSSSFSGSEAFF. V usage is TRBV7-9 and J usage is TRBJ1-1; D gene uncertain. Germline lookup yields CDR1 SEHNR and CDR2 FQNEAQ (reference sequence). This CDR3 region has 12 residues.

This chain connects TRBV30 to TRBJ1-1; D is unclear. This CDR3 has 12 amino acids. V lost 2 bases, J lost 4 bases, and 8 bases lay in between. CDR1 GTSNPN and CDR2 SVGIG come from the germline V gene (reference sequence). In nucleotides, the CDR3 is TGTGCCTGGAGTCGTCTCGGCACTGAAGCTTTCTTT. Translating it yields CAWSRLGTEAFF.

The rearrangement uses TRBV12-5 and TRBJ1-1, with a weak D call TRBD1 (5 bases). V lost 4 bases to trimming and J lost 1 base, with 16 bases between them. This CDR3 contains 16 residues. Germline V gene data show CDR1 as LGHNT and CDR2 as FRNRAP. The CDR3, as DNA: TGTGCTAGTGGTTGGGGGGTGGAGCGGGGGAACACTGAAGCTTTCTTT. Translated: CASGWGVERGNTEAFF.

On this clone itself: Germline and junction disagree at one end, which may indicate a read error. V and J are TRBV12-5 and TRBJ1-1, with D possibly matching TRBD1 (6 bases). This CDR3 comprises 13 residues. Germline V gene data show CDR1 as LGHNT and CDR2 as FRNRAP. The CDR3 is CASGLEAGAEAFF. CDR3 nucleotides: TGTGCTAGTGGTTTGGAGGCAGGGGCTGAGGCTTTCTTT.

This clone was counted ten times or more. V and J are TRBV5-6 and TRBJ2-3, with 9 bases matching TRBD1. CDR3 size: 15 residues. J was trimmed by 4 bases and V by 4 bases; bases with no gene match: 7. The V gene's germline CDR1 is SGHDT and CDR2 YYEEEE. The CDR3 DNA reads TGTGCCAGCAGCGCTGGACAGGGGTGGGCAGATACGCAGTATTTT. Amino acids: CASSAGQGWADTQYF.

The DNA for the CDR3 is TGTGCCAGCAGCTATAAACGGGGGGCGCGCACTGAAGCTTTCTTT. Residues: CASSYKRGARTEAFF. V usage is TRBV5-8 and J usage is TRBJ1-1, with a tentative D call TRBD1 (6 bases). The CDR3 is 15 amino acids. The germline V gene has CDR1 SGHTS and CDR2 YDEGEE. Trimming pared 3 bases from V and 4 bases from J, leaving 16 bases between.

The V call is TRBV21-1, the J call TRBJ1-5. TRBV21-1 is an annotated pseudogene. The CDR3 is made up of 15 amino acids. The CDR3 DNA is TGTGCCAGCAGCAAACAGGAGGGTAGCAATCAGCCCCAGCATTTT. Its protein product is CASSKQEGSNQPQHF.

The chain employs TRBV29-1 and TRBJ1-2; maybe TRBD1 (5 bases). V lost 1 base and J lost 5, with 14 bases in between. The germline gives CDR1 SQVTM, CDR2 ANQGSEA. This CDR3 region has 14 residues. Here the CDR3 reads CSVEAPGLNYGYTF. Here the CDR3 DNA reads TGCAGCGTTGAAGCCCCGGGACTGAATTATGGCTACACCTTC.

The chain recombines TRBV7-2 with TRBJ2-1; 13 nucleotides line up with TRBD2. Trimming removed 3 bases from V and 3 bases from J; junction bases left unmatched: 2. There are 16 residues in the CDR3. Germline V gene lookup returns CDR1 SGHTA and CDR2 FQGNSA. The CDR3 nucleotides are TGTGCCAGCAGCTTTGGACTAGCGGGAGACTACAATGAGCAGTTCTTC. Translation gives CASSFGLAGDYNEQFF.

The chain is built from TRBV6-5 and TRBJ2-4; 7 bases map to TRBD1. This CDR3 has 15 residues. CDR1 and CDR2 (germline): MNHEY, SVGAGI. The J segment lost 8 bases and the V segment lost 6 bases, leaving 13 bases of the junction unmatched. CDR3 sequence (DNA): TGTGCCAGCAGGTCCGAGGGGGCAGGAGAGGACATTCAGTACTTC. Translating gives CASRSEGAGEDIQYF.